A selection of T cell receptor beta chains follows, all from one sample in a study of glioma-infiltrating T cells. MiXCR was run by TCRdb on the multiplex PCR reads, yielding one entry per CDR3 protein. The repertoire holds under 200,000 distinct CDR3 sequences, with approximately 40% as singletons. Sequencing was done on a sample of glioma tissue, nonneoplastic brain tissue, or PBMCs (not recorded which). Every receptor here comes from a human donor with low-grade glioma or glioblastoma, undergoing nonglioma brain surgery, or in good health (not recorded which). The CDR3 runs from the conserved cysteine through the conserved F or W. D genes are given only for firm matches. Clone size appears in some rows only: once, few, many, or a class for an expanded clone.

abundance	d_gene	len	j_gene	v_gene	CDR3aa	CDR3nt
many	-	14	TRBJ1-5	TRBV7-9	CASSLSGEEQPQHF	TGTGCCAGCAGCTTATCAGGGGAAGAGCAGCCCCAGCATTTT
few	TRBD1	14	TRBJ1-1	TRBV5-1	CASSPGTAIDEAFF	TGCGCCAGCAGCCCTGGGACAGCAATTGATGAAGCTTTCTTT
-	TRBD1	13	TRBJ2-5	TRBV6-1	CASSTGGQETQCF	TGTGCCAGCAGTACAGGGGGTCAAGAGACCCAGTGCTTC
once	-	13	TRBJ2-3	TRBV6-9	CAGSLRGTDTKYF	TGTGCCGGCAGTTTAAGGGGCACAGATACGAAGTATTTT
many	TRBD1	14	TRBJ1-5	TRBV20-1	CSAIDRASNQPQHF	TGCAGTGCTATCGACAGGGCCAGCAATCAGCCCCAGCATTTT
-	-	14	TRBJ2-3	TRBV20-1	CSAISPWGSDTQYF	TGCAGTGCCATAAGCCCATGGGGCTCAGATACGCAGTATTTT
many	-	13	TRBJ1-1	TRBV5-4	CASSFRGSDSAFF	TGTGCCAGCAGCTTCCGAGGGAGTGATTCGGCTTTCTTT
many	-	11	TRBJ1-3	TRBV6-1	CASSEGNTIYF	TGTGCCAGCAGTGAAGGAAACACCATATATTTT
many	-	14	TRBJ1-5	TRBV7-9	CASSLGEGTQPQHF	TGTGCCAGCAGCTTAGGGGAAGGTACTCAGCCCCAGCATTTT
-	TRBD2	15	TRBJ2-1	TRBV10-3	CATGRAGGTYNEQFF	TGTGCCACGGGGAGAGCGGGAGGGACCTACAATGAGCAGTTCTTC
few	-	15	TRBJ2-3	TRBV24-1	CATSDLSGDTDTQYF	TGTGCCACCAGTGATTTGTCCGGGGACACAGATACGCAGTATTTT
-	TRBD2	18	TRBJ2-1	TRBV14	CASSSGLSGSGPYNEQFF	TGTGCCAGCAGCAGCGGGCTAAGCGGGAGCGGCCCCTACAATGAGCAGTTCTTC
few	-	16	TRBJ2-5	TRBV28	CASSLAAGWGQETQYF	TGTGCCAGCAGTTTAGCGGCAGGCTGGGGCCAAGAGACCCAGTACTTC
many	-	14	TRBJ1-2	TRBV19	CASSPRRLTGGYTF	TGTGCCAGTAGTCCCCGCCGGCTGACAGGAGGCTACACCTTC
-	-	15	TRBJ2-3	TRBV29-1	CSVEDKTLSTDTQYF	TGCAGCGTTGAAGATAAGACCTTGAGCACAGATACGCAGTATTTT
few	-	13	TRBJ1-1	TRBV7-3	CASSLSGTTEAFF	TGTGCCAGCAGCTTAAGCGGGACGACTGAAGCTTTCTTT
-	-	10	TRBJ2-5	TRBV29-1	CSVEGWTQYF	TGCAGCGTTGAAGGGTGGACCCAGTACTTC
many	-	13	TRBJ1-6	TRBV10-3	CAISERLNSPLHF	TGTGCCATCAGTGAGCGGCTAAATTCACCCCTCCACTTT
many	TRBD2	16	TRBJ2-7	TRBV20-1	CSASRTSGLPPYEQYF	TGCAGTGCCTCTCGGACTAGCGGACTGCCACCCTACGAGCAGTACTTC
many	TRBD2	17	TRBJ2-3	TRBV20-1	CSASEIILAGLTDTQYF	TGCAGTGCTAGCGAGATTATACTAGCGGGGCTCACAGATACGCAGTATTTT
many	-	12	TRBJ1-2	TRBV20-1	CSARWGAHGYTF	TGCAGTGCTAGATGGGGGGCCCATGGCTACACCTTC
few	-	11	TRBJ1-2	TRBV20-1	CSAAVLYGYTF	TGCAGTGCGGCGGTCCTCTATGGCTACACCTTC
many	-	13	TRBJ1-4	TRBV20-1	CSARDIQGEKLFF	TGCAGTGCTAGAGATATTCAGGGGGAAAAACTGTTTTTT
many	-	13	TRBJ1-1	TRBV6-1	CASSDGTNTEAFF	TGTGCCAGCAGTGACGGGACTAACACTGAAGCTTTCTTT
many	TRBD1	15	TRBJ2-7	TRBV6-1	CASSPTGDVPYEQYF	TGTGCCAGCAGCCCTACAGGGGACGTACCCTACGAGCAGTACTTC
-	TRBD1	17	TRBJ2-2	TRBV28	CARSALRGGTNTGELFF	TGTGCCAGAAGTGCCCTGAGAGGGGGCACGAACACCGGGGAGCTGTTTTTT
many	-	14	TRBJ1-2	TRBV4-1	CASSQVEENYGYTF	TGCGCCAGCAGCCAAGTCGAAGAGAACTATGGCTACACCTTC
-	-	13	TRBJ2-3	TRBV20-1	CSSRVSYTDTQYF	TGCAGTTCTAGAGTCTCCTACACAGATACGCAGTATTTT
few	-	14	TRBJ2-7	TRBV7-9	CASSSSRGDNEQYF	TGTGCCAGCAGCTCCTCCCGGGGGGACAACGAGCAGTACTTC
many	TRBD1	13	TRBJ2-5	TRBV20-1	CSAMVQGLETQYF	TGCAGTGCTATGGTACAGGGGTTGGAGACCCAGTACTTC
-	-	16	TRBJ1-5	TRBV7-2	CASSLSHGQLNQPQHF	TGTGCCAGCAGCTTATCCCACGGACAGCTAAATCAGCCCCAGCATTTT
-	TRBD2	19	TRBJ2-1	TRBV5-1	CASSLPGLAGPEAYNEQFF	TGCGCCAGCAGCTTGCCGGGACTAGCGGGCCCCGAAGCCTACAATGAGCAGTTCTTC
many	-	13	TRBJ1-2	TRBV7-3	CASSPDANYGYTF	TGTGCCAGCAGCCCTGACGCTAACTATGGCTACACCTTC
few	TRBD1	12	TRBJ2-7	TRBV2	CASTGQSYEQYF	TGTGCCAGTACGGGACAGTCCTACGAGCAGTACTTC
-	TRBD2	14	TRBJ2-7	TRBV7-9	CASSGGTSGWGQYF	TGTGCCAGCAGCGGTGGGACTAGCGGCTGGGGGCAGTACTTC
-	-	12	TRBJ1-5	TRBV19	CASSGDVGPQHF	TGTGCCAGTTCTGGGGATGTTGGGCCCCAGCATTTT
few	-	12	TRBJ1-3	TRBV10-3	CAASGSGNTIYF	TGTGCCGCATCTGGCTCCGGAAACACCATATATTTT
-	-	16	TRBJ2-5	TRBV3-1	CASSLVRQVGEETQYF	TGTGCCAGCAGCTTGGTTCGACAGGTGGGAGAAGAGACCCAGTACTTC
-	-	13	TRBJ1-1	TRBV6-1	CAIHPSGNIEAFF	TGTGCCATCCATCCATCCGGAAACATTGAAGCTTTCTTT
-	TRBD1	14	TRBJ1-1	TRBV5-1	CASSPGQGSPEAFF	TGCGCCAGCAGCCCCGGACAGGGGAGCCCTGAAGCTTTCTTT
many	-	12	TRBJ2-1	TRBV3-1	CASTGSYNEQFF	TGTGCCAGCACGGGTTCCTACAATGAGCAGTTCTTC
many	TRBD1	16	TRBJ2-3	TRBV28	CASSLDRAVGTDTQYF	TGTGCCAGCAGTTTGGACAGGGCGGTTGGCACAGATACGCAGTATTTT
-	-	14	TRBJ2-5	TRBV7-9	CASSLSTGQETQYF	TGTGCCAGCAGCTTATCAACAGGACAAGAGACCCAGTACTTC